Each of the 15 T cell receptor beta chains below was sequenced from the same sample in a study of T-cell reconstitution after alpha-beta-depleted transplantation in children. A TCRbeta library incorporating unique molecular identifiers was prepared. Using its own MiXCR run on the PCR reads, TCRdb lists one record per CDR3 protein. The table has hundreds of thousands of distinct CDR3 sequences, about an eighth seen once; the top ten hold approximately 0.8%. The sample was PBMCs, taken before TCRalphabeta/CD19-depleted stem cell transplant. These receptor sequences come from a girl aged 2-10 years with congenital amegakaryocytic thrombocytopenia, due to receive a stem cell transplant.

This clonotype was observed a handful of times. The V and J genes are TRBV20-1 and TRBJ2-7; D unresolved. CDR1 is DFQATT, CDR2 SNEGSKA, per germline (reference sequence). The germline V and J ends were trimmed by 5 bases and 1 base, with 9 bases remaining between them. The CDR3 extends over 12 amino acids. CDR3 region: CSALVQSYEQYF. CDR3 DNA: TGCAGTGCTCTGGTCCAATCCTACGAGCAGTACTTC.

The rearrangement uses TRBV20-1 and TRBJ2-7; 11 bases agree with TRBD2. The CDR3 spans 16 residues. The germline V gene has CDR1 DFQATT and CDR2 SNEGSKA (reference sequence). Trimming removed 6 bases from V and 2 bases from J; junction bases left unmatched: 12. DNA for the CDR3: TGCAGTGCAAGTTCCGGGACTAGCGGAACAACCTACGAGCAGTACTTC. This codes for CSASSGTSGTTYEQYF.

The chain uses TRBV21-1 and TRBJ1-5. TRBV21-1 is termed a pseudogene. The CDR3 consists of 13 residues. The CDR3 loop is CASSKGNHQPQHF. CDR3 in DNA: TGTGCCAGCAGCAAAGGGAATCACCAGCCCCAGCATTTT.

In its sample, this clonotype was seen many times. Written as DNA, the CDR3 is TGTGCCAGCAGTAGCGGGAGAATGAACAATGAGCAGTTCTTC. Its translation: CASSSGRMNNEQFF. This sequence joins TRBV28 and TRBJ2-1; 8 nucleotides line up with TRBD2. The CDR3 is made up of 14 amino acids. Per germline, CDR1 MDHEN and CDR2 SYDVKM. With V trimmed by 5 bases and J by 5 bases, 5 bases remained unmatched.

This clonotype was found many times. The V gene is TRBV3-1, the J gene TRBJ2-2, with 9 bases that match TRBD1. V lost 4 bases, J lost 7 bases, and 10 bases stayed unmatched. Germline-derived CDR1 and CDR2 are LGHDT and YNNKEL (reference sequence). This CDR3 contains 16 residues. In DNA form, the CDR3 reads TGTGCCAGCAGCCCACCGGACAGGGGAACGTACGGGGAGCTGTTTTTT. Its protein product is CASSPPDRGTYGELFF.

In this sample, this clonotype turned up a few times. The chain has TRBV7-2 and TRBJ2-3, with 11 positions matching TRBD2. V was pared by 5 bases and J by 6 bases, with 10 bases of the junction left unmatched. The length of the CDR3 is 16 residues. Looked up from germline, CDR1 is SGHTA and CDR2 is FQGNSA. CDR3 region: CASSRELAGVLDTQYF. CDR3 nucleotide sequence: TGTGCCAGCAGCCGCGAACTAGCGGGAGTGCTGGATACGCAGTATTTT.

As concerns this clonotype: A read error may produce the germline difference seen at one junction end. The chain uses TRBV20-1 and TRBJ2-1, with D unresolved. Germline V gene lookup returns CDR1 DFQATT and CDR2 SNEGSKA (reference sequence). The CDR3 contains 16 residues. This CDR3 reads CCARVGFGQQYNEQFF. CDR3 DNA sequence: TGCTGTGCTAGAGTCGGATTCGGCCAGCAGTACAATGAGCAGTTCTTC.

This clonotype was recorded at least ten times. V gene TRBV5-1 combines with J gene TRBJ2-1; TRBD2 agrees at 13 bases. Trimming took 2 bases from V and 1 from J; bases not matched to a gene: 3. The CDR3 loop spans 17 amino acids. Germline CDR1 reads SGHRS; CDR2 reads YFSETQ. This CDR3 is CASSFRTSGSSYNEQFF. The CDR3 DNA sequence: TGCGCCAGCAGCTTCAGGACTAGCGGGAGTTCCTACAATGAGCAGTTCTTC.

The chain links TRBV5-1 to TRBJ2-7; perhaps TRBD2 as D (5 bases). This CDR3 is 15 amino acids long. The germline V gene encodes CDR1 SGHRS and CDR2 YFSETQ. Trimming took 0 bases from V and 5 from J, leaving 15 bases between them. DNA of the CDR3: TGCGCCAGCAGCTTGGACAGCGGACGCTCTGACGAGCAGTACTTC. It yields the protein CASSLDSGRSDEQYF.

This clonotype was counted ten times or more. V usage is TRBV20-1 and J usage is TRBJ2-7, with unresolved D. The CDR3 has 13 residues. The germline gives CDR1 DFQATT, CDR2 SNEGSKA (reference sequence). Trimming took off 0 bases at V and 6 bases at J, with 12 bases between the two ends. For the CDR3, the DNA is TGCAGTGCTAGAGATTCTTCCCAAGTCGAGCAGTACTTC. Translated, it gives CSARDSSQVEQYF.

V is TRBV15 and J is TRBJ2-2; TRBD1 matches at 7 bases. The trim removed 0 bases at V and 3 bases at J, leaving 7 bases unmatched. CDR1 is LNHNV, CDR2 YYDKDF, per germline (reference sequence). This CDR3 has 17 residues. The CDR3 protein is CATSRERPTGYTGELFF. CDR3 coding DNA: TGTGCCACCAGCAGAGAGCGGCCGACAGGGTACACCGGGGAGCTGTTTTTT.

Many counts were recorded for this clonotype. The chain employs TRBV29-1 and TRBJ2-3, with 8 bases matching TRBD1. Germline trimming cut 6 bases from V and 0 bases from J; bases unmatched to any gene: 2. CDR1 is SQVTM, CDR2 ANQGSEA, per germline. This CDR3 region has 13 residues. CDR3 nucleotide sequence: TGCAGCGTGACAGGGGAAAGCACAGATACGCAGTATTTT. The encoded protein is CSVTGESTDTQYF.

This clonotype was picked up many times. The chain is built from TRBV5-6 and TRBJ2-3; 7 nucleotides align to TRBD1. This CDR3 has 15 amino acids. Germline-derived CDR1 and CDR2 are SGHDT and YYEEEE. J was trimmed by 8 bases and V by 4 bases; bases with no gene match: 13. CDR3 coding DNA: TGTGCCAGCAGCCCAAGGACAGGTTCAGGAGGTACGCAGTATTTT. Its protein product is CASSPRTGSGGTQYF.

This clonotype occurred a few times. Here the CDR3 reads CASSFLDLRLGYEQYF. CDR3 coding DNA: TGCGCCAGCAGCTTCTTGGACCTTCGCCTCGGTTACGAGCAGTACTTC. The V gene is TRBV5-1, the J gene TRBJ2-7; D remains unclear. V was pared by 2 bases and J by 4 bases, with 19 bases between. The CDR3 has 16 residues. Germline assignment: CDR1 SGHRS and CDR2 YFSETQ.

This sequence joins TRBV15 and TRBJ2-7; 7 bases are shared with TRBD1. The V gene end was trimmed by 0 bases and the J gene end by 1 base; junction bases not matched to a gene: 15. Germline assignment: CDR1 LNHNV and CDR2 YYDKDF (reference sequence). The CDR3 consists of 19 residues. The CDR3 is CATSRDLTGSYSESYEQYF. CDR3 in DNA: TGTGCCACCAGCAGAGATCTGACAGGGTCCTACTCAGAATCCTACGAGCAGTACTTC.